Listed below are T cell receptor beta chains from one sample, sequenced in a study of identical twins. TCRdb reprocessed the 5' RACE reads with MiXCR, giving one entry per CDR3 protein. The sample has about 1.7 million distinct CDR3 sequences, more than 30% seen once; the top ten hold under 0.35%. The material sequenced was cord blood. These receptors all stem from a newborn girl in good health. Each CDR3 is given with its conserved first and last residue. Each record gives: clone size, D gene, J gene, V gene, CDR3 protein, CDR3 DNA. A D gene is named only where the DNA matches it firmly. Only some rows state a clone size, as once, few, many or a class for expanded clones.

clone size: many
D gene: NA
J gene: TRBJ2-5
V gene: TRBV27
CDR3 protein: CASSLSKRETQYF
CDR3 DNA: TGTGCCAGCAGTTTATCGAAGCGGGAGACCCAGTACTTC

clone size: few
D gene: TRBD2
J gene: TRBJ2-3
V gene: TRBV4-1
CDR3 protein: CASSQERRTGGTDTQYF
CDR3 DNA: TGCGCCAGCAGCCAAGAAAGGCGGACCGGGGGGACAGATACGCAGTATTTT

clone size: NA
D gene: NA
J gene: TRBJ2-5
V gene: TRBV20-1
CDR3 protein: CSALPLEETQYF
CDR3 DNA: TGCAGTGCGCTCCCCCTGGAAGAGACCCAGTACTTC

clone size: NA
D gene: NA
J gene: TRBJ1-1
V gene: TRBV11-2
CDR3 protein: CASSQGERAEAFF
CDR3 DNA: TGTGCCAGCAGCCAAGGGGAGAGGGCTGAAGCTTTCTTT

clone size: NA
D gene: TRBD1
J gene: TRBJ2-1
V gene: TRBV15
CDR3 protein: CATSSSGTDYNEQFF
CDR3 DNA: TGTGCCACCAGCAGCTCCGGGACAGACTACAATGAGCAGTTCTTC

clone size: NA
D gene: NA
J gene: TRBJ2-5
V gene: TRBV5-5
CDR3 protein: CASSFFRSGRETQYF
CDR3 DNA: TGTGCCAGCAGCTTTTTCAGATCAGGAAGAGAGACCCAGTACTTC

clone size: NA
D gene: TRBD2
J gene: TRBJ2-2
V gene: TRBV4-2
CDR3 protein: CASSYGLASYTGELFF
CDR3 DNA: TGTGCCAGCAGCTACGGACTAGCTTCGTACACCGGGGAGCTGTTTTTT

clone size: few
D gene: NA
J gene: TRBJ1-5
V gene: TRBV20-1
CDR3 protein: CSARDGTRRNQPQHF
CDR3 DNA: TGCAGTGCTAGAGACGGAACCAGGAGGAATCAGCCCCAGCATTTT

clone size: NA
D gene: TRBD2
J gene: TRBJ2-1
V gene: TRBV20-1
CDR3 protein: CSARGSAGGMGQFF
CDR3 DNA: TGCAGTGCTAGAGGGTCGGCGGGGGGGATGGGGCAGTTCTTC

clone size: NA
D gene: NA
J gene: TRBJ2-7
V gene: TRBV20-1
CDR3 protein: CSARDPPGSGDSCEQYF
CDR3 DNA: TGCAGTGCTAGAGATCCCCCAGGGTCCGGGGACTCCTGCGAGCAGTACTTC

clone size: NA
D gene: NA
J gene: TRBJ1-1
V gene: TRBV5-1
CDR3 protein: CASSLAAVNTEAFF
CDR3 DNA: TGTGCCAGCAGCTTGGCGGCGGTGAACACTGAAGCTTTCTTT

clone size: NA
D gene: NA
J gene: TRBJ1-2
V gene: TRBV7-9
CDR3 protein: CASSANRDGYTF
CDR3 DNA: TGTGCCAGCAGCGCAAACAGGGACGGCTACACCTTC

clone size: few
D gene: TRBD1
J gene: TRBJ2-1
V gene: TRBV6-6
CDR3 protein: CASSPLRDRGYNEQFF
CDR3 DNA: TGTGCCAGCAGTCCCCTTCGGGACAGGGGTTACAATGAGCAGTTCTTC

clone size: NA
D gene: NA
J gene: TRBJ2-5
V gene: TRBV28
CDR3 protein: CASSLIGGTGETQYF
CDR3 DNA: TGTGCCAGCAGCCTTATCGGGGGGACAGGAGAGACCCAGTACTTC

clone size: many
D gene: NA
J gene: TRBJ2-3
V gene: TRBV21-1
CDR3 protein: CASSKGEDTQYF
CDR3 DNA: TGTGCCAGCAGCAAAGGAGAAGATACGCAGTATTTT

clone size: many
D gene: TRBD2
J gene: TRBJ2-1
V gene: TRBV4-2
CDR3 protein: CASSQDSLAGGWGNEQFF
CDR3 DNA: TGTGCCAGCAGCCAAGATAGCCTAGCGGGAGGATGGGGAAATGAGCAGTTCTTC

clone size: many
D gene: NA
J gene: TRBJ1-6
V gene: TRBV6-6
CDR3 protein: CASTEGGSSYNSPLHF
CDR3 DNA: TGTGCCAGCACCGAAGGTGGGAGCTCCTATAATTCACCCCTCCACTTT

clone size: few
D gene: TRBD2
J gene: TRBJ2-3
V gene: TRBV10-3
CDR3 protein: CAISVRTSGTDTQYF
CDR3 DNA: TGTGCCATCAGTGTTCGGACTAGCGGCACAGATACGCAGTATTTT

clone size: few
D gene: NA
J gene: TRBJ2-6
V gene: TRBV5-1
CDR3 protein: CASRLGYSGANVLTF
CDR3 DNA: TGCGCCAGCAGACTGGGGTACTCTGGGGCCAACGTCCTGACTTTC

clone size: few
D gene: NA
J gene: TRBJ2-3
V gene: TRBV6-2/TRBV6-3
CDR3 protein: CASSSRVAGDTQYF
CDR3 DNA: TGTGCCAGCAGTTCCCGGGTAGCCGGAGATACGCAGTATTTT

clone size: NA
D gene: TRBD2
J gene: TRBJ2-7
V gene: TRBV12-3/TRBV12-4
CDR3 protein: CASSPSGTSGRSSYNEQYF
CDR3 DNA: TGTGCCAGCAGCCCTTCCGGGACTAGCGGGAGGAGCTCCTACAATGAGCAGTACTTC

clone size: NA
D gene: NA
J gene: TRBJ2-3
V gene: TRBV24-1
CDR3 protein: CATWGPPGDTQYF
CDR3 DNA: TGTGCCACGTGGGGCCCCCCCGGAGATACGCAGTATTTT

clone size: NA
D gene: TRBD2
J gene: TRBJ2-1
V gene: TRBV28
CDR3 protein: CASSSWSGSEQFF
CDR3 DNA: TGTGCCAGCAGTTCATGGAGCGGGAGTGAGCAGTTCTTC

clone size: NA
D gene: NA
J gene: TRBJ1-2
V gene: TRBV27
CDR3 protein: CASSLRRSGINYGYTF
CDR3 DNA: TGTGCCAGCAGTTTACGCCGTTCAGGGATCAACTATGGCTACACCTTC

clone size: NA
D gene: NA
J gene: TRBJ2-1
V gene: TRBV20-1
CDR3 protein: CSARRSGWSNKQFF
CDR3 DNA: TGCAGTGCCCGCCGTTCGGGCTGGAGCAATAAGCAGTTCTTC

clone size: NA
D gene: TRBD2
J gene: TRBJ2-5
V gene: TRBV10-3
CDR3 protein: CAIRKTSGGTQETQYF
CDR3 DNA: TGTGCCATCAGGAAGACTAGCGGGGGGACTCAAGAGACCCAGTACTTC

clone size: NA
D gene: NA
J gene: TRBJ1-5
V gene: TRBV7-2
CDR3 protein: CASSPRTHQPQHF
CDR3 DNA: TGTGCCAGCAGCCCCCGGACTCATCAGCCCCAGCATTTT

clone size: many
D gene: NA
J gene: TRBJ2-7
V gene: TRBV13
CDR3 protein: CASSASRSSYEQYF
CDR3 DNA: TGTGCCAGCAGTGCTAGCCGAAGCTCCTACGAGCAGTACTTC

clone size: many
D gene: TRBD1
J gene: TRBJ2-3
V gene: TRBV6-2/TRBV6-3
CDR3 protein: CASSTGGTQYF
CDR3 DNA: TGTGCCAGCAGTACAGGGGGTACGCAGTATTTT

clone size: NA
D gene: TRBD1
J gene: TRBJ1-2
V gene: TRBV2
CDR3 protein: CASSVDRVYVYTF
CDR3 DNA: TGTGCCAGCAGTGTAGACAGGGTATATGTCTACACCTTC

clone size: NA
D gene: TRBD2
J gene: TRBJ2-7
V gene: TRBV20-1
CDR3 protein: CSARALTSGGLKAAQYF
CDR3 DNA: TGCAGTGCTAGAGCCCTGACTAGCGGGGGATTGAAGGCGGCCCAGTACTTC

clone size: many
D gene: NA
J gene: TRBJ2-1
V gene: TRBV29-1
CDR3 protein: CSVARTDNEQFF
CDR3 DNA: TGCAGCGTTGCCCGGACAGACAATGAGCAGTTCTTC

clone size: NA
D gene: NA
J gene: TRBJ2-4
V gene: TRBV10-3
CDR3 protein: CAISADAENIQYF
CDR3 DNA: TGTGCCATCAGCGCGGACGCTGAAAACATTCAGTACTTC

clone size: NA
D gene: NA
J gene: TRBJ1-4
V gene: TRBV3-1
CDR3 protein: CASSQGGTTTNEKLFF
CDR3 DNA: TGTGCCAGCAGCCAAGGGGGGACGACAACTAATGAAAAACTGTTTTTT

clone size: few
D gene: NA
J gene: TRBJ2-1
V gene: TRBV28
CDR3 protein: CASRGETRFNEQFF
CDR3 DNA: TGTGCCAGCAGGGGGGAGACCCGGTTCAATGAGCAGTTCTTC

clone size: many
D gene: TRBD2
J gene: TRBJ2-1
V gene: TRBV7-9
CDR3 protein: CASSLGGLAGINEQFF
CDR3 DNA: TGTGCCAGCAGTTTAGGGGGACTAGCGGGAATCAATGAGCAGTTCTTC

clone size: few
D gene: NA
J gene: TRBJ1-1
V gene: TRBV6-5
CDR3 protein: CASSYTLDGNTEAFF
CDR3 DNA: TGTGCCAGCAGTTACACCTTGGACGGGAACACTGAAGCTTTCTTT

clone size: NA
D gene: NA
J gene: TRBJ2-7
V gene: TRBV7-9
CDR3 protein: CASSPLAAVNEQYF
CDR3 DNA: TGTGCCAGCAGCCCCCTCGCGGCAGTTAACGAGCAGTACTTC

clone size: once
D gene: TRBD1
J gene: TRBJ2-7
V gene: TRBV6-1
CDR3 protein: CASIPRQGSYEQYF
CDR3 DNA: TGTGCCAGCATTCCGAGACAGGGGTCCTACGAGCAGTACTTC

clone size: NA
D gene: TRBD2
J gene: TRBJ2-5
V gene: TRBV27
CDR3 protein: CASRSRTGGTETQYF
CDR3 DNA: TGTGCCAGCAGGAGTAGGACGGGGGGGACTGAGACCCAGTACTTC

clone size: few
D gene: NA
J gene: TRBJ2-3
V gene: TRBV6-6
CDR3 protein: CASSYPPGPRTDTQYF
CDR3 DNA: TGTGCCAGCAGTTACCCCCCTGGGCCTCGGACAGATACGCAGTATTTT

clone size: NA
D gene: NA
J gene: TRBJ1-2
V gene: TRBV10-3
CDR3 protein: CAISDQDFNYGYTF
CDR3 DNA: TGTGCCATCAGTGACCAGGACTTCAACTATGGCTACACCTTC

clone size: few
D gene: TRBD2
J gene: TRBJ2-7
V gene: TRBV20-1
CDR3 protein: CSARDRLAAKSSYEQYF
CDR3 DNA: TGCAGTGCTAGAGATCGACTAGCGGCAAAAAGCTCCTACGAGCAGTACTTC

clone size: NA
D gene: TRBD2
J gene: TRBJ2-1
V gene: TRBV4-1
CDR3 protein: CASSQSAPAGAFGSYNEQFF
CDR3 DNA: TGCGCCAGCAGCCAATCCGCCCCAGCGGGAGCTTTTGGGTCCTACAATGAGCAGTTCTTC

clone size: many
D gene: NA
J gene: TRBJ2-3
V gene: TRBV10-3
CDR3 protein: CAISVTVFTDTQYF
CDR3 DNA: TGTGCCATCAGTGTCACAGTATTCACAGATACGCAGTATTTT

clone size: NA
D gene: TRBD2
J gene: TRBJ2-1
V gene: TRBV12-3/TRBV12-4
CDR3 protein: CASIFGGGGGNEQFF
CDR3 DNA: TGTGCCAGCATTTTCGGCGGCGGGGGGGGCAATGAGCAGTTCTTC

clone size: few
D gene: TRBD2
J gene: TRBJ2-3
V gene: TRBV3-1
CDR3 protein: CASSLGLGGSTDTQYF
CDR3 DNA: TGTGCCAGCAGCCTTGGACTAGGAGGGAGCACAGATACGCAGTATTTT

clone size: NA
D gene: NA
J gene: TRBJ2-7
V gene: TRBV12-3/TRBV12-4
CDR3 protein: CASSPQQGPYEQHF
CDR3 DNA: TGTGCCAGCAGCCCTCAGCAGGGACCCTACGAGCAGCACTTC

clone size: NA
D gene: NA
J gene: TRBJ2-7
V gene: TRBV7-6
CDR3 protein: CASSLVVPTVWWEWNYEQYF
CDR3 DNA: TGTGCCAGCAGCTTAGTCGTACCTACCGTATGGTGGGAATGGAATTACGAGCAGTACTTC

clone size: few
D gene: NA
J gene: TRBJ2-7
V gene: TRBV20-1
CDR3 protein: CSASGLNEQYF
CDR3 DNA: TGCAGTGCTAGCGGACTCAACGAGCAGTACTTC

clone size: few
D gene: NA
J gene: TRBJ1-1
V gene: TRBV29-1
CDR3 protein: CSVEVNQGTEAFF
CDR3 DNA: TGCAGCGTTGAAGTTAACCAGGGCACTGAAGCTTTCTTT

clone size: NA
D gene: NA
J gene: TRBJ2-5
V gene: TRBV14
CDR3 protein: CASRRDGQETQYF
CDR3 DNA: TGTGCCAGCAGGCGGGACGGCCAAGAGACCCAGTACTTC

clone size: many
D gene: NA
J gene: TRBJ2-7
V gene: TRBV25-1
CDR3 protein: CASSVRGDTKQYF
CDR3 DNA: TGTGCCAGCAGTGTTCGCGGAGATACGAAGCAGTACTTC

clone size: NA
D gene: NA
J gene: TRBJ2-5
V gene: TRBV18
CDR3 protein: CASSHQMDEFAYF
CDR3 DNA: TGTGCCAGCTCACACCAGATGGACGAGTTCGCGTACTTC

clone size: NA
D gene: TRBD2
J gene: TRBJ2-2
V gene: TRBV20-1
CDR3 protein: CSALGTAFLAGDTGELFF
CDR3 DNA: TGCAGTGCCCTCGGGACAGCGTTCCTAGCGGGGGACACCGGGGAGCTGTTTTTT

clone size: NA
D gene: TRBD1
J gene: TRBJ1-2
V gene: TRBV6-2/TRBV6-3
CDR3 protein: CASSLNPGQGYGYTF
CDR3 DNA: TGTGCCAGCAGCCTGAACCCGGGACAGGGCTATGGCTACACCTTC